This entry lists 4 T cell receptor beta chains sequenced from one sample in a study of cytomegalovirus exposure and HLA in healthy donors. Primers for the PCR totalled 60 Vbeta and 13 Jbeta. The data were produced by immunoSEQ multiplex PCR, yet TCRdb's version contains in-frame clones alone and is incomplete. The sample lists around 97,000 clones, around 10% occurring once. Source material: PBMCs. These receptor sequences come from a man aged 45-65 years in good health and CMV-seropositive.

The sample holds a few counts of this clone. The gene calls are TRBV6-6 and TRBJ1-6; the D is unclear. The CDR3 spans 15 residues. Deletions cut 6 bases from V and 4 bases from J, with 13 bases between. The germline CDR1 and CDR2 sequences are MNHNY and SVGAGI (reference sequence). The CDR3 nucleotides read TGTGCCAGCAGCCTCTCGGGTCTTTATAATTCACCCCTCCACTTT. It codes for CASSLSGLYNSPLHF.

J is TRBJ2-1 and V is TRBV4-2; 10 nucleotides agree with TRBD2. V lost 8 bases and J lost 4; bases outside the gene matches: 20. The CDR3 extends over 19 amino acids. The germline V gene encodes CDR1 LGHNA and CDR2 YNFKEQ. CDR3: CASGGSRPTSGLVYNEQFF. CDR3 nucleotides: TGTGCCAGCGGAGGCAGCCGGCCGACTAGCGGGCTGGTTTACAATGAGCAGTTCTTC.

This clone was detected a few times. The chain is built from TRBV9 and TRBJ2-1; 9 bases are a match to TRBD1. The junction had 10 bases not matched to a gene; V was cut back by 6 bases and J by 9 bases. Germline V gene sequence: CDR1 SGDLS, CDR2 YYNGEE. The CDR3 sequence is 14 residues long. The CDR3 coding sequence is TGTGCCAGCACCGCCGGGACAGGGTGGGGTGAGCAGTTCTTC. This translates into CASTAGTGWGEQFF.

In this sample, this clone turned up a few times. V usage is TRBV2 and J usage is TRBJ2-7; 8 bases match TRBD2. The CDR3 has 13 residues. Losses at the gene ends were 9 bases for V and 2 bases for J; bases not matched to a gene: 6. Germline CDR1 SNHLY, CDR2 FYNNEI. The CDR3 DNA reads TGTGCCAGTCATATGCGGGAGGCCTACGAGCAGTACTTC. Protein sequence: CASHMREAYEQYF.